This entry lists 21 T cell receptor beta chains sequenced from one sample in a study of shared clonotypes between healthy human individuals. Sequenced by immunoSEQ multiplex PCR; TCRdb stores in-frame clones only, minus some. This sample has some 790,000 clones, with 55% to 75% found just once. The source material was memory CD4+ T cells sorted from blood. Described subset: CD45RA-negative fraction. These receptors were obtained from a woman younger than 45 in good health.

The CDR3 is CASSFLHSGNTIYF. CDR3 nucleotides: TGTGCCAGCAGCTTCCTTCACTCTGGAAACACCATATATTTT. The chain combines TRBV7-6 with TRBJ1-3; D is unresolved. Germline values: CDR1 SGHVS, CDR2 FNYEAQ. V lost 3 bases and J lost 0, with 6 bases in between. The CDR3 is made up of 14 amino acids.

This clone was seen once. This chain uses TRBV6-6 with TRBJ2-2; 7 nucleotides line up with TRBD2. From germline, CDR1 is MNHNY and CDR2 SVGAGI (reference sequence). The CDR3 is 16 amino acids. The junction had 3 bases not matched to a gene; V was cut back by 2 bases and J by 0 bases. The CDR3 DNA reads TGTGCCAGCAGTTACCTGGCGGGGGCGAACACCGGGGAGCTGTTTTTT. Its translation: CASSYLAGANTGELFF.

V usage is TRBV4-1 and J usage is TRBJ2-6; 10 nucleotides match TRBD1. The CDR3 totals 20 residues. Germline CDR1 and CDR2: MGHRA and YSYEKL. The V gene end was trimmed by 3 bases and the J gene end by 0 bases; junction bases not matched to a gene: 11. This chain's CDR3 is CASSHYYSGTGASGANVLTF. DNA for the CDR3: TGCGCCAGCAGCCATTACTATTCGGGGACAGGGGCCTCTGGGGCCAACGTCCTGACTTTC.

The chain combines TRBV4-1 with TRBJ2-7, with D possibly being TRBD2 (6 bases). The V gene lost 2 bases and the J gene lost 2 bases, with 13 bases spanning the gap. The CDR3 contains 15 residues. Germline V gene sequence: CDR1 MGHRA, CDR2 YSYEKL. This CDR3 is CASSQSVAVTYEQYF. The CDR3 DNA is TGCGCCAGCAGCCAATCGGTAGCGGTAACCTACGAGCAGTACTTC.

This chain uses TRBV28 with TRBJ2-5; TRBD1 matches 7 bases. Germline lookup yields CDR1 MDHEN and CDR2 SYDVKM. V was clipped by 3 bases and J by 7 bases; unmatched bases: 8. This CDR3 has 14 residues. The CDR3 loop is CASSFYRGEGTQYF. The CDR3 nucleotides are TGTGCCAGCAGTTTCTACAGGGGCGAGGGGACCCAGTACTTC.

This clone showed up just a few times. The chain carries TRBV9 and TRBJ2-7; weak D call: TRBD1 (5 bases). CDR1 SGDLS and CDR2 YYNGEE come from the germline V gene. This CDR3 contains 16 residues. Trimming removed 9 bases at V and 4 bases at J, with 26 bases between. CDR3 protein: CATQFETESIAYEQYF. The DNA for the CDR3 is TGTGCCACCCAGTTCGAGACAGAAAGTATTGCATACGAGCAGTACTTC.

The CDR3 reads CASRQGDLEYEQYF. For the CDR3, the DNA is TGTGCCAGCAGACAGGGGGATTTGGAATACGAGCAGTACTTC. J is TRBJ2-7 and V is TRBV2, with 8 bases matching TRBD1. The CDR3 sequence is 14 residues long. Trimming took 6 bases from V and 4 from J; bases not matched to a gene: 8. Germline V gene sequence: CDR1 SNHLY, CDR2 FYNNEI. The variable domain in full, completed from reference TRBV2 and TRBJ2-7, reads EPEVTQTPSHQVTQMGQEVILRCVPISNHLYFYWYRQILGQKVEFLVSFYNNEISEKSEIFDDQFSVERPDGSNFTLKIRSTKLEDSAMYFCASRQGDLEYEQYFGPGTRLTVT.

The rearrangement joins TRBV6-5 to TRBJ2-1; 9 bases fit TRBD2. Per germline, CDR1 MNHEY and CDR2 SVGAGI. The CDR3 runs to 13 residues. V gave up 2 bases and J gave up 10 bases; unmatched junction bases: 3. The CDR3 DNA reads TGTGCCAGCAGTTACCACACTAGCGGGGAGCAGTTCTTC. Translating it yields CASSYHTSGEQFF.

The genes are TRBV7-8 and TRBJ2-1; 15 bases map to TRBD2. This CDR3 has 17 residues. Germline lookup yields CDR1 SGHVS and CDR2 FQNEAQ. With 5 bases clipped from V and 10 bases from J, the junction kept 12 bases outside the gene matches. CDR3 nucleotide sequence: TGTGCCAGCAGCGCGTCGGGACTAGCGGGAGGTCGGGGGGAGCAGTTCTTC. Protein: CASSASGLAGGRGEQFF.

The V gene is TRBV19, the J gene TRBJ2-7, with D perhaps TRBD2 (6 bases). Germline values: CDR1 LNHDA, CDR2 SQIVND (reference sequence). The CDR3 runs 14 residues. Trimming took off 5 bases at V and 5 bases at J, with 16 bases between the two ends. CDR3 DNA: TGTGCCAGTAGTCCCGGGAGTTCGATAAACGAGCAGTACTTC. Its protein is CASSPGSSINEQYF. The full variable domain, its missing parts supplied by reference TRBV19 and TRBJ2-7, is DGGITQSPKYLFRKEGQNVTLSCEQNLNHDAMYWYRQDPGQGLRLIYYSQIVNDFQKGDIAEGYSVSREKKESFPLTVTSAQKNPTAFYLCASSPGSSINEQYFGPGTRLTVT.

This clone was detected a few times. The V call is TRBV7-8, the J call TRBJ2-7; TRBD1 matches 7 bases. V was pared by 6 bases and J by 1 base, with 12 bases of the junction left unmatched. Germline V CDR1 and CDR2: SGHVS, FQNEAQ. The CDR3 runs to 16 residues. CDR3 sequence: CASRPNPGQSSYEQYF. CDR3 coding DNA: TGTGCCAGCAGACCTAACCCGGGACAGTCGTCCTACGAGCAGTACTTC.

The chain couples TRBV28 to TRBJ1-1, with D possibly being TRBD1 (5 bases). CDR3 size: 14 residues. Trimming cost V 1 base and J 10 bases, with 16 bases left between them. The germline CDR1 and CDR2 sequences are MDHEN and SYDVKM. The DNA for the CDR3 is TGTGCCAGCAGTTTATATTTGGGGGGAGTTAGAGCTTTCTTT. Its translation is CASSLYLGGVRAFF.

The chain employs TRBV4-1 and TRBJ1-3; D remains ambiguous. Trimming left V 5 bases short and J 6 bases short, with 17 bases between. CDR3 length: 15 amino acids. Per the germline V gene, CDR1 is MGHRA and CDR2 is YSYEKL. The CDR3: CASSSPERKENTIYF. Here the CDR3 DNA reads TGCGCCAGCAGCTCCCCAGAGAGGAAAGAAAACACCATATATTTT.

J is TRBJ2-3 and V is TRBV7-9; TRBD1 is a possible D gene (5 bases). Germline V gene lookup returns CDR1 SEHNR and CDR2 FQNEAQ (reference sequence). The CDR3 runs 16 residues. Between the trimmed V and J ends, which lost 5 bases and 2 bases, there was a span of 17 bases. Here the CDR3 reads CASSPDRFTITDTQYF. The CDR3 DNA reads as TGTGCCAGCAGCCCCGACAGATTTACTATCACAGATACGCAGTATTTT.

This clone has only one observation. The chain uses TRBV28 and TRBJ2-7; 13 bases agree with TRBD2. Germline V lookup: CDR1 MDHEN, CDR2 SYDVKM. Trimming cost V 5 bases and J 2 bases; bases outside gene matches: 3. The CDR3 consists of 15 residues. The CDR3 protein is CASSPGLAGTYEQYF. The CDR3, as DNA: TGTGCCAGCAGTCCGGGACTAGCGGGGACCTACGAGCAGTACTTC.

The J gene is TRBJ2-1, the V gene TRBV28; D call uncertain. Germline V gene lookup returns CDR1 MDHEN and CDR2 SYDVKM. CDR3 length: 12 amino acids. Deletions cut 6 bases from V and 10 bases from J, with 13 bases between. CDR3 residues: CASSYSPREQFF. The CDR3 nucleotides read TGTGCCAGCAGCTACTCTCCAAGAGAGCAGTTCTTC.

The chain has TRBV7-9 and TRBJ2-3, with 10 bases fitting TRBD2. Unmatched junction bases numbered 14, after V lost 5 bases and J lost 6 bases. Germline V gene lookup returns CDR1 SEHNR and CDR2 FQNEAQ (reference sequence). There are 17 residues in the CDR3. This CDR3 is CASSPRPSGSPRDTQYF. DNA for the CDR3: TGTGCCAGCAGCCCACGACCTAGCGGGAGTCCCCGGGATACGCAGTATTTT.

This clone was observed at least ten times. The V call is TRBV6-6, the J call TRBJ1-5, with D hard to call. Germline CDR1 is MNHNY and CDR2 is SVGAGI (reference sequence). This CDR3 region has 15 residues. V was pared by 4 bases and J by 6 bases, with 16 bases between. CDR3 DNA sequence: TGTGCCAGCAGTTCCATAACACGGGCCGGTCAGCCCCAGCATTTT. Its protein is CASSSITRAGQPQHF.

The chain couples TRBV28 to TRBJ1-2, with D perhaps matching TRBD1 (5 bases). The CDR3 runs 18 residues. Trimming took off 2 bases at V and 0 bases at J, with 19 bases between the two ends. Germline V gives CDR1 MDHEN, CDR2 SYDVKM. CDR3 nucleotides: TGTGCCAGCAGTTTAAATGACGGGGCAGGAGGACCTAACTATGGCTACACCTTC. Residues: CASSLNDGAGGPNYGYTF.

The chain couples TRBV28 to TRBJ2-6; 9 positions agree with TRBD1. Germline CDR1 is MDHEN and CDR2 is SYDVKM. J lost 0 bases, V lost 6 bases, and 9 bases had no gene match. The CDR3 loop spans 18 amino acids. This CDR3 is CASRRTGGAPSGANVLTF. In DNA, the CDR3 is TGTGCCAGCAGACGTACAGGGGGCGCCCCCTCTGGGGCCAACGTCCTGACTTTC. The whole variable domain, remainder taken from reference TRBV28 and TRBJ2-6, is DVKVTQSSRYLVKRTGEKVFLECVQDMDHENMFWYRQDPGLGLRLIYFSYDVKMKEKGDIPEGYSVSREKKERFSLILESASTNQTSMYLCASRRTGGAPSGANVLTFGAGSRLTVL.

This chain links TRBV5-1 with TRBJ2-3; 11 positions match TRBD1. J lost 5 bases, V lost 6 bases, and 17 bases had no gene match. The germline CDR1 and CDR2 sequences are SGHRS and YFSETQ. The CDR3 runs 18 residues. CDR3 sequence reads: CASMPWTGGAGLKDTQYF. The CDR3 region has the DNA TGCGCCAGCATGCCTTGGACAGGGGGCGCTGGGCTCAAAGATACGCAGTATTTT.